These 9 T cell receptor beta chains share one sample of origin, sequenced in a study of T cell repertoires in cytomegalovirus infection. Their cognate antigens are unknown. TCRdb ran MiXCR on the reads and lists one entry per CDR3 protein. The sample gives some 350,000 distinct CDR3 sequences, roughly 34% of which show up once; 13% is in the top ten. Sample: cultured PBMCs, taken from culture after CMV antigen stimulation. These receptors originate from a human donor in good health (CMV status not recorded). Some clones in this sample may be carry-over from other donors' samples.

The sample holds a few counts of this clonotype. The rearrangement joins TRBV11-3 to TRBJ1-4; 7 positions match TRBD1. Germline assignment: CDR1 SGHNT and CDR2 YENEEA. The length of the CDR3 is 13 residues. Trimming took 5 bases from V and 7 from J; bases not matched to a gene: 4. CDR3 coding DNA: TGTGCCAGCAGCCAACGACAGGGTGAAAAACTGTTTTTT. Translating it yields CASSQRQGEKLFF. Complete variable domain (other parts from reference TRBV11-3 and TRBJ1-4): EAGVVQSPRYKIIEKKQPVAFWCNPISGHNTLYWYLQNLGQGPELLIRYENEEAVDDSQLPKDRFSAERLKGVDSTLKIQPAELGDSAVYLCASSQRQGEKLFFGSGTQLSVL.

The V and J genes are TRBV2 and TRBJ2-2; 13 nucleotides line up with TRBD2. The CDR3 has 17 amino acids. V trimming: 7 bases; J trimming: 5 bases; junction bases outside the gene matches: 10. Germline lookup yields CDR1 SNHLY and CDR2 FYNNEI. The CDR3 is CASTFTSGRARTGELFF. CDR3 nucleotides: TGTGCCAGCACCTTCACTAGCGGGAGGGCGCGGACCGGGGAGCTGTTTTTT.

The chain employs TRBV18 and TRBJ2-2; 8 nucleotides line up with TRBD1. CDR3 size: 16 residues. The V gene end was trimmed by 1 base and the J gene end by 1 base; junction bases not matched to a gene: 2. Germline assignment: CDR1 KGHSH and CDR2 LQKENI. The CDR3 sequence: CASSPQDRVNTGELFF. CDR3 coding DNA: TGTGCCAGCTCACCACAGGACAGGGTGAACACCGGGGAGCTGTTTTTT.

The V gene is TRBV6-5, the J gene TRBJ2-1; 7 bases agree with TRBD2. Germline lookup yields CDR1 MNHEY and CDR2 SVGAGI. The CDR3 totals 19 residues. Trimming cost V 0 bases and J 1 base; bases outside gene matches: 12. For the CDR3, the DNA is TGTGCCAGCAGTTACTCCCTTTCTTATGGGGAGGGGTCCTACAATGAGCAGTTCTTC. As protein: CASSYSLSYGEGSYNEQFF.

This clonotype was seen more than once but under ten times. The chain uses TRBV7-3 and TRBJ2-1; D call uncertain. The V end lost 2 bases, the J end lost 11 bases, and 10 bases lay between the germline ends. From germline, CDR1 is SGHTA and CDR2 FQGTGA. The CDR3 contains 12 residues. Written as DNA, the CDR3 is TGTGCCAGCAGCTTACTAGATGGTCAGCAGTTCTTC. It is translated as CASSLLDGQQFF. The full variable domain, its missing parts supplied by reference TRBV7-3 and TRBJ2-1, is GAGVSQTPSNKVTEKGKYVELRCDPISGHTALYWYRQSLGQGPEFLIYFQGTGAADDSGLPNDRFFAVRPEGSVSTLKIQRTERGDSAVYLCASSLLDGQQFFGPGTRLTVL.

This clonotype was seen ten or more times. V and J are TRBV7-2 and TRBJ2-3, with TRBD2 as a possible D gene (6 bases). CDR1 is SGHTA and CDR2 is FQGNSA in the germline V gene. The CDR3 spans 11 residues. V lost 7 bases to trimming and J lost 8 bases, with 10 bases between them. CDR3 DNA sequence: TGTGCCAGCAAGACTAGTTTTACGCAGTATTTT. It encodes CASKTSFTQYF.

The chain links TRBV10-3 to TRBJ2-7, with D tentatively TRBD2 (5 bases). The V gene's germline CDR1 is ENHRY and CDR2 SYGVKD. Trimming cost V 6 bases and J 0 bases, with 9 bases left between them. The CDR3 sequence is 13 residues long. The CDR3 DNA is TGTGCCATCAGCCGGGATAGCTCCTACGAGCAGTACGTC. This codes for CAISRDSSYEQYV.

This clonotype turned up a few times. CDR3 in amino acids: CASSSKREGSDTQYF. The CDR3, as DNA: TGTGCCAGCAGCTCGAAGCGGGAGGGGTCAGATACGCAGTATTTT. The chain combines TRBV7-6 with TRBJ2-3; 10 bases match TRBD2. The trim removed 4 bases at V and 4 bases at J, leaving 5 bases unmatched. This CDR3 region has 15 residues. Germline V gives CDR1 SGHVS, CDR2 FNYEAQ.

The chain couples TRBV7-8 to TRBJ2-5; 7 bases are a match to TRBD2. V was pared by 2 bases and J by 4 bases, with 4 bases of the junction left unmatched. The CDR3 covers 14 residues. Germline V gene lookup returns CDR1 SGHVS and CDR2 FQNEAQ. CDR3 region: CASSLSVAGETQYF. DNA for the CDR3: TGTGCCAGCAGCTTATCCGTAGCGGGAGAGACCCAGTACTTC.